Sequencing of this T cell receptor (beta chain) was carried out in a study of blood T cell repertoires in COVID-19. Study background: Sample material is recorded as cDNA or gDNA derived from T cells, B-cell-depleted T cells, or PBMCs.

The table lists this clone with a count of one. Seattle researchers signed up patients amid active infection and tracked them longitudinally. The germline gives CDR1 MNHEY, CDR2 SMNVEV (reference sequence). The CDR3 spans 15 residues. J was trimmed by 4 bases and V by 2 bases; bases with no gene match: 3. Original methodology: Amplified reference gene primers provided the basis for estimating nucleated cell counts. TCRdb keeps only in-frame clones here, not all; method: immunoSEQ multiplex PCR. V and J calls and clone size come straight from that table; D and trimming were deduced from the DNA. The top ten hold less than 10% of the sample, which has about 180,000 clones, roughly four fifths seen once.

The sample was peripheral blood. This chain links TRBV27 with TRBJ1-5; 9 bases map to TRBD1. The TCR comes from a woman in her 70s with COVID-19, enrolled during active disease. The CDR3 region has the DNA TGTGCCAGCAGTTTAATCGGGACAGGGAATCAGCCCCAGCATTTT. This gives the protein CASSLIGTGNQPQHF.